The clone carrying this T cell receptor (beta chain) was seen a few times. Its antigen is not identified. The sample is drawn from a study of T cells after yellow fever vaccination. General study points: Bulk-population clonotypes that are abundant could appear as contaminants in FACS-sorted repertoires.

MiXCR, applied by TCRdb to the 5' RACE reads, yields one record per CDR3 protein. Of a few hundred thousand distinct CDR3 sequences listed, 7% to 10% were seen once; the top ten hold about 16%. The germline V gene has CDR1 LNHDA and CDR2 SQIVND (reference sequence). CDR3 size: 14 residues. Trimming cost V 6 bases and J 6 bases, with 17 bases left between them. This receptor was taken from a man between 18 and 29 years old who received the YFV17D yellow fever vaccine. The sequenced sample was PBMCs, obtained more than 35 days after the first yellow fever vaccination. The chain joins TRBV19 to TRBJ1-2; D gene unclear. CDR3 nucleotides: TGTGCCAGTAGCCCCAAATGGGTGGGCCATGGCTACACCTTC. Translated: CASSPKWVGHGYTF.